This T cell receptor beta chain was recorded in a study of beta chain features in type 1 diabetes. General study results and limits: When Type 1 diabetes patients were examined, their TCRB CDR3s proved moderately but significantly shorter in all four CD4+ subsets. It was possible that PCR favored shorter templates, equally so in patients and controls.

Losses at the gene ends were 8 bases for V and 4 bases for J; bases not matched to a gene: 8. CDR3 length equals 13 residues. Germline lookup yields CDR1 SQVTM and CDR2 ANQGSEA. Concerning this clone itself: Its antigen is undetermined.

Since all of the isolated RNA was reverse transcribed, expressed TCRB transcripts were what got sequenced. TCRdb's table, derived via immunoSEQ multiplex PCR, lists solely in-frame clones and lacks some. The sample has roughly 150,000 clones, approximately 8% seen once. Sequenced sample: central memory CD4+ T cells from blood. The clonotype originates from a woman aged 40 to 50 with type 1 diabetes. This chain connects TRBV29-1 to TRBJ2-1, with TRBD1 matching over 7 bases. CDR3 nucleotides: TGCAGCACCCCAAGACAGGGTTACAATGAGCAGTTCTTC. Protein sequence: CSTPRQGYNEQFF.